Shown below are 28 T cell receptor beta chains from a single sample sequenced in a study of blood T cells in healthy people across ages. It was with a sample-barcoded 5' primer and a J-beta primer mix that a second PCR of roughly 6 to 12 cycles was run. MiXCR, applied by TCRdb to the 5' RACE reads, yields one record per CDR3 protein. The sample includes 910,000 or so distinct CDR3 sequences, roughly half of them seen just once. The sequenced sample was blood. The receptors stem from a woman aged 60-75 years in good health.

The genes are TRBV2 and TRBJ1-2; no clear D. With 7 bases removed from V and 0 bases from J, the gap between germline ends came to 9 bases. The CDR3 sequence is 13 residues long. Germline V gene sequence: CDR1 SNHLY, CDR2 FYNNEI. The CDR3 DNA follows: TGTGCCAGCAACCGGGTTTCTAACTATGGCTACACCTTC. Translation gives CASNRVSNYGYTF.

This clonotype was counted only a few times. The chain employs TRBV5-1 and TRBJ2-1; 10 bases are shared with TRBD1. In germline, CDR1 is SGHRS, CDR2 YFSETQ. The J segment lost 8 bases and the V segment lost 7 bases, leaving 6 bases of the junction unmatched. This CDR3 is built from 13 residues. CDR3 sequence reads: CASAGQGHDEQFF. CDR3 DNA: TGCGCCAGCGCGGGACAGGGGCATGATGAGCAGTTCTTC.

The chain has TRBV28 and TRBJ2-4; either TRBD1 or TRBD2 may supply D (5 bases each). The end of the DNA aligns better with TRBJ2-7, so the J call may be wrong. The CDR3 contains 14 residues. CDR1 MDHEN and CDR2 SYDVKM come from the germline V gene. The DNA for the CDR3 is TGTGCCAGCAGTTTACAGGGACGAGTCTACGAGCAGTACTTC. This gives the protein CASSLQGRVYEQYF.

The chain carries TRBV4-3 and TRBJ2-6; D unresolved. Germline V gives CDR1 LGHNA, CDR2 YSLEER. V shed 4 bases and J shed 0 bases, with 10 bases lying between them. This CDR3 region has 16 residues. For the CDR3, the DNA is TGCGCCAGCAGCCGCAACCTAGGCTCTGGGGCCAACGTCCTGACTTTC. Its translation is CASSRNLGSGANVLTF.

The chain combines TRBV19 with TRBJ2-7; 9 bases align to TRBD2. The germline gives CDR1 LNHDA, CDR2 SQIVND (reference sequence). The CDR3 totals 15 residues. The V segment lost 4 bases and the J segment 2 bases; nucleotides outside the gene matches: 6. CDR3 in amino acids: CASSTRLAATYEQYF. The DNA of the CDR3 is TGTGCCAGTAGTACCCGACTAGCGGCTACCTACGAGCAGTACTTC.

This clonotype was counted only a few times. The rearrangement uses TRBV18 and TRBJ2-1; 9 nucleotides line up with TRBD2. There are 17 residues in the CDR3. V lost 1 base, J lost 6 bases, and 10 bases stayed unmatched. CDR1 is KGHSH, CDR2 LQKENI, per germline. For the CDR3, the DNA is TGTGCCAGCTCACCACGGCGGGAGGGCATCGTGGGCAATGAGCAGTTCTTC. Translation: CASSPRREGIVGNEQFF.

The chain combines TRBV28 with TRBJ1-2; D is undetermined. Germline-derived CDR1 and CDR2 are MDHEN and SYDVKM. The CDR3 is 13 amino acids. Trimming left V 5 bases short and J 4 bases short, with 11 bases between. The CDR3 DNA follows: TGTGCCAGCAGTCAACCTAGTATCTATGGCTACACCTTC. Its protein is CASSQPSIYGYTF.

This clonotype has a handful of counts. This chain links TRBV20-1 with TRBJ2-6; D remains ambiguous. Between the trimmed V and J ends, which lost 1 base and 4 bases, there was a span of 11 bases. Germline CDR1 and CDR2: DFQATT and SNEGSKA (reference sequence). CDR3 length: 15 amino acids. CDR3 bases: TGCAGTGCTAGAGTTTGGGCGTCGGGGGCCAACGTCCTGACTTTC. Amino acid sequence: CSARVWASGANVLTF.

This clonotype was detected a few times. The chain couples TRBV20-1 to TRBJ2-7; D perhaps matches TRBD2 (5 bases). The CDR3 has 17 residues. Germline-derived CDR1 and CDR2 are DFQATT and SNEGSKA (reference sequence). With 0 bases removed from V and 3 bases from J, the gap between germline ends came to 21 bases. DNA for the CDR3: TGCAGTGCTAGAGATTCCCTCGGGAAGCGGAAAAGCTACGAGCAGTACTTC. Its protein is CSARDSLGKRKSYEQYF.

This chain connects TRBV12-3 or TRBV12-4 to TRBJ2-3, with 8 bases that match TRBD2. This CDR3 spans 15 amino acids. The ends lost 5 bases at V and 5 bases at J; junction bases unmatched: 9. CDR3 in DNA: TGTGCCAGCAGTCCACGGGGGGGGACGGGAGATACGCAGTATTTT. Its protein is CASSPRGGTGDTQYF.

The V call is TRBV7-2, the J call TRBJ2-7; 7 nucleotides match TRBD1. There are 15 residues in the CDR3. CDR1 is SGHTA and CDR2 is FQGNSA in the germline V gene. V lost 5 bases to trimming and J lost 2 bases; unmatched junction nucleotides: 9. This CDR3 is CASSPQGQQTYEQYF. In DNA, the CDR3 is TGTGCCAGCAGCCCACAGGGACAGCAAACCTACGAGCAGTACTTC.

This chain uses TRBV18 with TRBJ2-2; D is unclear. V lost 1 base and J 1 base, leaving 1 base between the germline ends. The CDR3 loop spans 13 amino acids. CDR1 is KGHSH, CDR2 LQKENI, per germline. CDR3 residues: CASSPLNTGELFF. The CDR3 DNA reads TGTGCCAGCTCACCACTGAACACCGGGGAGCTGTTTTTT.

The chain joins TRBV6-2 or TRBV6-3 to TRBJ2-1; 10 bases line up with TRBD2. This CDR3 spans 16 amino acids. From germline, CDR1 is MNHEY and CDR2 SVGEGT. V was pared by 0 bases and J by 6 bases, with 5 bases of the junction left unmatched. The CDR3 protein is CASSYSSGRAGNEQFF. CDR3 DNA: TGTGCCAGCAGTTACTCGAGCGGGAGGGCGGGCAATGAGCAGTTCTTC.

The chain is built from TRBV29-1 and TRBJ1-2; D is perhaps TRBD1 (5 bases). CDR3 length: 10 amino acids. Germline-derived CDR1 and CDR2 are SQVTM and ANQGSEA. V dropped 4 bases and J dropped 8 bases, with 8 bases sitting between them. The CDR3 loop reads CSVVREGYTF. The CDR3 DNA is TGCAGCGTTGTCAGGGAGGGCTACACCTTC.

The rearrangement uses TRBV18 and TRBJ2-4; no definite D call. Germline CDR1 reads KGHSH; CDR2 reads LQKENI. Trimming pared 1 base from V and 5 bases from J, leaving 12 bases between. The CDR3 runs 15 residues. The CDR3 here is CASSPRAGNQNIQYF. The DNA of the CDR3 is TGTGCCAGCTCACCACGGGCTGGGAATCAAAACATTCAGTACTTC.

This clonotype was detected ten times or more. DNA for the CDR3: TGTGCCACCGCTATCAGTCCCTCCTACGAGCAGTACTTC. This codes for CATAISPSYEQYF. The V gene is TRBV15, the J gene TRBJ2-7, with D unresolved. V dropped 8 bases and J dropped 0 bases, with 11 bases sitting between them. Germline CDR1 is LNHNV and CDR2 is YYDKDF (reference sequence). This CDR3 comprises 13 residues.

This clonotype was seen only once. The V and J genes are TRBV20-1 and TRBJ2-7; D ambiguous. The last part of the DNA fits TRBJ2-5 better; the J call may be wrong. The CDR3 length is 13 residues. The germline CDR1 and CDR2 sequences are DFQATT and SNEGSKA (reference sequence). The CDR3 spells CSARDVRTETQYF. The DNA of the CDR3 is TGCAGTGCTAGAGATGTAAGGACGGAGACCCAGTACTTC.

The chain links TRBV9 to TRBJ2-1, with unresolved D. V was clipped by 3 bases and J by 0 bases, with 10 bases between them. Per germline, CDR1 SGDLS and CDR2 YYNGEE. The CDR3 is made up of 15 amino acids. The CDR3 DNA sequence: TGTGCCAGCAGCGCGACGATTAGCTCCTACAATGAGCAGTTCTTC. It specifies CASSATISSYNEQFF. The full variable domain, rest sourced from reference TRBV9 and TRBJ2-1, is DSGVTQTPKHLITATGQRVTLRCSPRSGDLSVYWYQQSLDQGLQFLIQYYNGEERAKGNILERFSAQQFPDLHSELNLSSLELGDSALYFCASSATISSYNEQFFGPGTRLTVL.

This chain joins TRBV20-1 and TRBJ2-7, with a possible D match to TRBD2 (7 bases). Per the germline V gene, CDR1 is DFQATT and CDR2 is SNEGSKA (reference sequence). This CDR3 is 15 amino acids long. V lost 6 bases and J lost 1, with 19 bases in between. For the CDR3, the DNA is TGCAGTGCCATTAAGGGGGGGCAAGTATCCTACGAGCAGTACTTC. Translated, it gives CSAIKGGQVSYEQYF.

This CDR3 is CSARPPGNHNEQYF. CDR3 sequence (DNA): TGCAGTGCTAGACCCCCCGGGAATCACAATGAGCAGTACTTC. This chain joins TRBV20-1 and TRBJ2-5; weak D call: TRBD2 (5 bases). The CDR3 loop spans 14 amino acids. Trimming pared 2 bases from V and 11 bases from J, leaving 21 bases between. Germline V gene data show CDR1 as DFQATT and CDR2 as SNEGSKA (reference sequence).

This clonotype came up once. The chain is built from TRBV29-1 and TRBJ2-5; perhaps TRBD1 as D (5 bases). Trimming left V 2 bases short and J 3 bases short, with 10 bases between. In germline, CDR1 is SQVTM, CDR2 ANQGSEA. The CDR3 is 13 amino acids. The CDR3 DNA reads TGCAGCGTTGAACCAAGGGGCGAAGAGACCCAGTACTTC. It codes for CSVEPRGEETQYF.

This clonotype has only a few counts. The CDR3 loop reads CASSSTNSYEQYF. The CDR3 bases are TGTGCCAGCAGCTCGACCAACTCCTACGAGCAGTACTTC. The chain employs TRBV5-4 and TRBJ2-7, with D uncertain. The length of the CDR3 is 13 residues. Germline values: CDR1 SGHNT, CDR2 YYREEE (reference sequence). The germline V and J ends were trimmed by 3 bases and 0 bases, with 7 bases remaining between them.

This clonotype showed up just a few times. This CDR3 reads CASSPTGLHYEQYF. CDR3 sequence (DNA): TGTGCCAGCAGCCCCACGGGACTCCACTACGAGCAGTACTTC. The J gene is TRBJ2-4, the V gene TRBV7-9; a possible D gene is TRBD2 (6 bases). Gene TRBJ2-7 matches the end of the DNA better, so the J call may be wrong. There are 14 residues in the CDR3. Germline V gene data show CDR1 as SEHNR and CDR2 as FQNEAQ (reference sequence).

The rearrangement uses TRBV7-2 and TRBJ1-5; D remains ambiguous. CDR1 and CDR2 (germline): SGHTA, FQGNSA. V shed 7 bases and J shed 1 base, with 20 bases lying between them. The CDR3 runs 17 residues. In DNA form, the CDR3 reads TGTGCCAGCACAGCTCTCCCCGCACCGGCGAGCAATCAGCCCCAGCATTTT. This encodes CASTALPAPASNQPQHF.

In its sample, this clonotype was seen many times. This chain connects TRBV20-1 to TRBJ2-1, with TRBD1 matching over 11 bases. V gave up 0 bases and J gave up 3 bases; unmatched junction bases: 1. Germline V gene lookup returns CDR1 DFQATT and CDR2 SNEGSKA (reference sequence). The CDR3 length is 15 residues. CDR3 loop: CSAREGTGGYNEQFF. The DNA for the CDR3 is TGCAGTGCTAGAGAAGGGACAGGGGGCTACAATGAGCAGTTCTTC.

The V gene is TRBV27, the J gene TRBJ2-4; perhaps TRBD2 as D (6 bases). The end of the DNA aligns better with TRBJ2-7, so the J call may be wrong. The CDR3 runs to 13 residues. Germline V gene lookup returns CDR1 MNHEY and CDR2 SMNVEV (reference sequence). CDR3 protein: CASLWRDTYEQYF. Written as DNA, the CDR3 is TGTGCCAGCCTCTGGCGGGATACGTACGAGCAGTACTTC.

V is TRBV20-1 and J is TRBJ2-1; no reliable D call. V lost 6 bases and J lost 12, with 6 bases in between. The CDR3 is 8 amino acids. The germline V gene encodes CDR1 DFQATT and CDR2 SNEGSKA (reference sequence). CDR3 DNA: TGCAGTGCAAGTTCGCAGTTCTTC. Protein sequence: CSASSQFF.

The gene calls are TRBV24-1 and TRBJ2-1; 12 bases are a match to TRBD2. J gave up 0 bases and V 6 bases, and 8 bases lay outside the gene matches. CDR3 length: 18 amino acids. The germline V gene has CDR1 KGHDR and CDR2 SFDVKD. CDR3 nucleotide sequence: TGTGCCACCAGTCTAGCGGGAGGGAAGCGCATCTCCTACAATGAGCAGTTCTTC. Protein: CATSLAGGKRISYNEQFF.